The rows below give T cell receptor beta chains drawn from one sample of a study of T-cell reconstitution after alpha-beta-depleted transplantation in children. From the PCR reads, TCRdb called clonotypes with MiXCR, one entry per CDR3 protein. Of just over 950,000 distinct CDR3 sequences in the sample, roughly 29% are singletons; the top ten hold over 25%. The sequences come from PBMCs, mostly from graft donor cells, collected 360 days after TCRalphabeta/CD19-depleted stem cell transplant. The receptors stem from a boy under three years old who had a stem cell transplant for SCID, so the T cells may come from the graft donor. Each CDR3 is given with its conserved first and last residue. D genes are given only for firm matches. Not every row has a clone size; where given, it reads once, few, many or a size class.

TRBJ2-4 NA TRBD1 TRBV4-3 CASSQEPPGTGLNKNIQYF TGCGCCAGCAGCCAAGAACCCCCCGGGACAGGGTTAAACAAAAACATTCAGTACTTC
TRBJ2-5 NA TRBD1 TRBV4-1 CASSQDGDRGETQYF TGCGCCAGCAGCCAAGATGGTGACAGGGGGGAGACCCAGTACTTC
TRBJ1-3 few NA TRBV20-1 CSARGPLSTGNTIYF TGCAGTGCTAGAGGTCCACTATCGACTGGAAACACCATATATTTT
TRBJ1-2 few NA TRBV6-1 CASSEGAGSWDLNGYTF TGTGCCAGCAGTGAAGGGGCCGGAAGCTGGGACCTGAATGGCTACACCTTC
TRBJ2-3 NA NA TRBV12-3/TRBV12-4 CASRGRSPSTDTQYF TGTGCCAGCCGAGGGAGGTCTCCTAGCACAGATACGCAGTATTTT
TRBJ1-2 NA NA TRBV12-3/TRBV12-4 CASRPTRDNYGYTF TGTGCCAGCAGACCTACTCGGGATAACTATGGCTACACCTTC
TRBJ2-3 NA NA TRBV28 CASGAGLSTDTQYF TGTGCCAGCGGCGCCGGGCTTAGCACAGATACGCAGTATTTT
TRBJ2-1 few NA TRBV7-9 CASSPPFGGSNEQFF TGTGCCAGCAGCCCTCCGTTTGGGGGGTCCAATGAGCAGTTCTTC
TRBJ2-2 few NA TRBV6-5 CASSYVAGELFF TGTGCCAGCAGTTACGTAGCCGGGGAGCTGTTTTTT
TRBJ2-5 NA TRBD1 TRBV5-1 CASSLLTGVLETQYF TGCGCCAGCAGCTTACTGACAGGGGTATTGGAGACCCAGTACTTC
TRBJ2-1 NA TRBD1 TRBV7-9 CASSLARQGIGEQFF TGTGCCAGCAGCTTAGCTCGACAGGGAATAGGTGAGCAGTTCTTC
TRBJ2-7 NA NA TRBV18 CASSPKAARPYEQYF TGTGCCAGCTCACCAAAAGCGGCCAGGCCCTACGAGCAGTACTTC
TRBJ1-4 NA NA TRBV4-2 CASSQEGQRQWDEKLFF TGTGCCAGCAGCCAAGAGGGTCAACGACAGTGGGATGAAAAACTGTTTTTT
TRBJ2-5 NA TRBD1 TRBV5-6 CASSTGQSQETQYF TGTGCCAGCAGCACGGGACAGTCGCAAGAGACCCAGTACTTC
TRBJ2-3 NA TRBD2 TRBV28 CASSFDLSGGKTDTQYF TGTGCCAGCAGTTTTGACCTTAGCGGGGGAAAGACAGATACGCAGTATTTT
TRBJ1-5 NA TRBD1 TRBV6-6 CASSSLQGQPQHF TGTGCCAGCAGTTCTCTACAGGGGCAGCCCCAGCATTTT
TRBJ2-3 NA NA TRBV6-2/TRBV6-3 CASSRRTTGTGTQYF TGTGCCAGCAGTCGCCGAACCACCGGGACCGGCACGCAGTATTTT
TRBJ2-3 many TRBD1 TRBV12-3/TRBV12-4 CASDRGRPDTQYF TGTGCCAGCGACAGGGGGCGCCCAGATACGCAGTATTTT
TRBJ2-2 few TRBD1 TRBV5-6 CASRLDYRGTTGELFF TGTGCCAGCAGATTGGATTACAGGGGTACCACCGGGGAGCTGTTTTTT
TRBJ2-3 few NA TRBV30 CAWSVENSTDTQYF TGTGCCTGGAGTGTGGAAAATAGCACAGATACGCAGTATTTT
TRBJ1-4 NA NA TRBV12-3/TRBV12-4 CASSLEGVKLFF TGTGCCAGCAGTTTGGAGGGGGTGAAACTGTTTTTT
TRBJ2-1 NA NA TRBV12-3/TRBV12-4 CASSPGGGFDEQFF TGTGCCAGCAGCCCGGGGGGCGGTTTCGATGAGCAGTTCTTC
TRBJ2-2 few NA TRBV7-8 CASSLALLRENTGELFF TGTGCCAGCAGCTTAGCCCTACTTCGGGAGAACACCGGGGAGCTGTTTTTT
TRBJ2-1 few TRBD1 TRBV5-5 CASSRGTGGLNEQFF TGTGCCAGCAGCCGCGGGACAGGGGGCTTGAATGAGCAGTTCTTC
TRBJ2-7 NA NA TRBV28 CASSRPDTSRGYEQYF TGTGCCAGCAGCCGACCGGACACCTCAAGGGGCTACGAGCAGTACTTC
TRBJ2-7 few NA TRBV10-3 CAISLYTTYEQYF TGTGCCATCAGTTTGTATACGACCTACGAGCAGTACTTC
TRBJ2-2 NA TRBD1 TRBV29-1 CSARTGGITGELFF TGCAGCGCAAGGACAGGGGGCATCACCGGGGAGCTGTTTTTT
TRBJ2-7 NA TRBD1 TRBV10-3 CAISGGQGIHEQYF TGTGCCATCAGTGGGGGACAGGGTATCCACGAGCAGTACTTC
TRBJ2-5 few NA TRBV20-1 CSARKGPLRSKETQYF TGCAGTGCTAGAAAAGGGCCCCTGCGCTCCAAAGAGACCCAGTACTTC
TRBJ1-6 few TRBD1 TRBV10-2 CASTGQGLNSPLHF TGCGCCAGCACTGGACAGGGGCTTAATTCACCCCTCCACTTT
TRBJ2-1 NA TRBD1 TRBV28 CASSLSTDRGRSYNEQFF TGTGCCAGCAGTTTATCTACTGACAGGGGGCGCTCTTACAATGAGCAGTTCTTC
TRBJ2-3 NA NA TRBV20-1 CSANQFAGPDTQYF TGCAGTGCTAATCAATTTGCGGGGCCAGATACGCAGTATTTT
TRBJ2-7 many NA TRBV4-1 CASSQDYKGSYEQYF TGCGCCAGCAGCCAAGACTACAAGGGATCCTACGAGCAGTACTTC
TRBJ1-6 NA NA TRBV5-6 CASSLGPGGQRSYNSPLHF TGTGCCAGCAGCTTGGGGCCGGGGGGGCAACGGTCCTATAATTCACCCCTCCACTTT
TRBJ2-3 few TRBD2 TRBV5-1 CASTLSGGTDTQYF TGCGCCAGCACTCTAAGCGGGGGCACAGATACGCAGTATTTT
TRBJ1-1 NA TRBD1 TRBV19 CASTPRDRAQNTEAFF TGTGCCAGTACCCCGAGGGACAGGGCTCAGAACACTGAAGCTTTCTTT
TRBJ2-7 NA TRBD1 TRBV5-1 CASSGRTGSVEQYF TGCGCCAGCAGCGGGCGGACAGGGTCCGTCGAGCAGTACTTC